This T cell receptor (beta chain) was obtained from a study of cytomegalovirus exposure and HLA in healthy donors. The wider study: Most genotyped donors, over 70% of fewer than 400, had Caucasian-associated genetic ancestry. Study-level points and caveats: A later analysis found common viral pathogens apparently linked to several of the most significant clusters.

The germline gives CDR1 MNHEY, CDR2 SVGAGI. With 6 bases removed from V and 4 bases from J, the gap between germline ends came to 17 bases. There are 15 residues in the CDR3. Primers included in the PCR were 60 Vbeta and 13 Jbeta primers. The protocol was immunoSEQ multiplex PCR, while the TCRdb copy is restricted to in-frame clones and leaves out a portion. Found here are approximately 190,000 clones, about 80% of them singletons; the top ten hold over 2.5%. On this clone: Its antigen is not known.

This sequence originates from a woman aged 45-59 years in good health and CMV-seropositive. The chain is built from TRBV6-5 and TRBJ2-3; a possible D gene is TRBD2 (6 bases). Sequenced sample: PBMCs. This CDR3 is CASSLRGDRADTQYF. The CDR3 DNA reads as TGTGCCAGCAGCCTCCGCGGGGATCGGGCAGATACGCAGTATTTT.